The present entry profiles one T cell receptor beta chain with its context. What it recognizes is unknown. These data come from a study of T cell repertoires in cytomegalovirus infection. TCRdb redid the calling of the reads with MiXCR, one entry per CDR3 protein. The sample comprises about 530,000 distinct CDR3 sequences, around 27% of which are singletons, and 13% rests with the top ten. Regarding the study as a whole: Identification of carriers of CMV plus the relevant HLA was achieved through cumulative public TCR beta family frequency. HLA-C-restricted CMV-specific TCR beta clonotypes prevailed in the ex vivo response.

The receptor's source is a human donor in good health (CMV status not recorded). Some clones in this sample may be carry-over from other donors' samples. Sample: PBMCs.

The CDR3 DNA follows: TGTGCCAGCAGCCTAAAAGGTCGGACAGATACGCAGTATTTT. Amino acids: CASSLKGRTDTQYF. This chain links TRBV7-6 with TRBJ2-3, with D uncertain. V was shortened by 5 bases and J by 3 bases, with 12 bases between the two germline ends. The CDR3 covers 14 residues. Germline V gene data show CDR1 as SGHVS and CDR2 as FNYEAQ.